This T cell receptor beta chain was identified during a study of chemoradiotherapy in HPV16-positive cancers. Repeated repertoire sampling spanned the course of chemoradiotherapy. Whole-study results and caveats: For HPV16-positive patients, expanding HPV-responsive T cells associated with longer recurrence-free survival. Functional assays defining HPV-specific T cells used only two HPV16-positive patients. Non-HPV-specific T cells did not expand in tumors during treatment, whereas candidate HPV-specific clones and E7-related motifs did.

Germline V gene lookup returns CDR1 GTSNPN and CDR2 SVGIG (reference sequence). The CDR3 has 15 amino acids. The V end was cut by 0 bases, the J end by 1 base, with 10 bases between. Using immunoSEQ multiplex PCR, the repertoire was profiled, and TCRdb retains in-frame clones only, with some absent. The table records around 3,200 clones, just under 95% of them present only once. Notes on this clone: What it recognizes is unknown.

The clonotype comes from a human donor with HPV-associated anogenital cancer. The sample was collected from a patient who underwent chemoradiotherapy. The chain employs TRBV30 and TRBJ1-5, with D uncertain. The CDR3 region is CAWSVRGLSNQPQHF. The DNA for the CDR3 is TGTGCCTGGAGTGTACGAGGGCTAAGCAATCAGCCCCAGCATTTT.